Reported below is one T cell receptor (beta chain). Researchers grouped second doses given at about 4 or about 12 weeks into one pool. This table comes from immunoSEQ multiplex PCR, and its TCRdb copy is limited to in-frame clones, with some not included. The table lists 95,000 to 150,000 clones, around 83% of them singletons, with about 27% in the top ten. This sample is part of a study of T cell responses to AZD1222 COVID-19 vaccine. Trimming took off 4 bases at V and 5 bases at J, with 15 bases between the two ends. CDR3 length equals 15 residues. CDR1 SGHRS and CDR2 YFSETQ come from the germline V gene.

Source: peripheral blood, taken 28 days after the second AZD1222 dose. This clonotype was sampled from an adult who received the AZD1222 COVID-19 vaccine. This chain connects TRBV5-1 to TRBJ2-2; tentatively, D is TRBD2 (7 bases). The CDR3 DNA follows: TGCGCCAGCAGCAGGGGGGGCTCGTGGACCGGGGAGCTGTTTTTT. This codes for CASSRGGSWTGELFF.